This T cell receptor (beta chain) was captured by sequencing in a study of OX40 agonist ivuxolimab in advanced cancers. The wider study: Eligibility rules accepted prior anti-PD-1, anti-PD-L1 or anti-CTLA-4 therapy, and roughly 42% had some.

Per the germline V gene, CDR1 is MNHEY and CDR2 is SVGAGI. Trimming took 7 bases from V and 4 from J, leaving 14 bases between them. This CDR3 contains 13 residues. Study-wide results and caveats: Clonal expansion was among the lowest in partial responders at 0.1-3.0 mg/kg, especially CD8+. The specificity for antigen of the expanded peripheral T cells was not determined.

Patients were ineligible given autoimmune disease history or systemic immunosuppression. Using immunoSEQ multiplex PCR, the repertoire was profiled, and TCRdb retains in-frame clones only, with some absent. The profile shows tens of thousands of clones, almost 90% of them singletons. Concerning this clone: Antigen unknown.

The clonotype comes from an adult with an advanced solid tumor such as melanoma, head and neck, liver or kidney cancer. V and J are TRBV6-5 and TRBJ2-7, with a weak D call TRBD1 (5 bases). The sample here was CD4+ or CD8+ T cells sorted from blood, taken in a trial of the OX40 agonist ivuxolimab. CDR3 protein: CASTGHGRYEQYF. DNA of the CDR3: TGTGCCAGCACCGGACATGGAAGATACGAGCAGTACTTC.